Sequencing of this T cell receptor (beta chain) was carried out in a study of blood T cell repertoires in COVID-19. Study as a whole: Sites in the United States, Italy and Spain provided acute and convalescent COVID-19 samples. T cells, B-cell-depleted T cells, or PBMCs supplied cDNA or gDNA.

Original handling: Quantification of nucleated cells was approximated via reference gene primer amplification. Clones were read by immunoSEQ multiplex PCR, and TCRdb kept only the in-frame ones, dropping some. That table gives V, J and clone size, and the DNA gave D and trimming. Of fewer than 250,000 clones listed, about 88% are singletons. The V gene end was trimmed by 6 bases and the J gene end by 0 bases; junction bases not matched to a gene: 13. Germline CDR1 KGHSH, CDR2 LQKENI. This CDR3 is 20 amino acids long. The chain combines TRBV18 with TRBJ2-1, with TRBD2 matching 14 bases. This clonotype was obtained from a middle-aged man with acute or convalescent COVID-19. Material: peripheral blood. Here the CDR3 DNA reads TGTGCCAGCTCGGGTGCGCCGGGACTAGCGGGGGCAAGCTCCTACAATGAGCAGTTCTTC. Translation gives CASSGAPGLAGASSYNEQFF.